This T cell receptor beta chain was recorded in a study of T cell repertoires in cytomegalovirus infection. Study-wide background: Both recently identified HLA-C-restricted and well-studied HLA-B-restricted CMV epitopes were used in the study.

Germline CDR1 is SGHAT and CDR2 is FQNNGV. The CDR3 contains 14 residues. The trim removed 3 bases at V and 4 bases at J, leaving 3 bases unmatched. Findings and caveats of the study: The ex vivo response was dominated by HLA-C-restricted CMV-specific TCR beta clonotypes. Pooled public TCR beta family frequency picked out CMV carriers with the relevant HLA.

Concerning this clonotype itself: Its target is not known.

TCRdb called the reads again in MiXCR, with one record for every CDR3 protein. The data show about 700,000 distinct CDR3 sequences, with around 30% seen just once and 15% to 20% held by the top ten. This receptor was taken from a human donor in good health (CMV status not recorded). Some clones in this sample may be carry-over from other donors' samples. V usage is TRBV11-2 and J usage is TRBJ2-1; 7 nucleotides line up with TRBD2. Specimen: cultured PBMCs, collected from culture after CMV antigen stimulation. In DNA form, the CDR3 reads TGTGCCAGCAGCTTCGCGGGAGTTTACAATGAGCAGTTCTTC. Translation: CASSFAGVYNEQFF.